This TCR beta chain was retrieved from a study of CD8+CD57+ T cells in acquired aplastic anemia. TCR beta VDJ and CDR3 profiling used genomic DNA as template. TCRdb reprocessed the reads with MiXCR, giving one entry per CDR3 protein. The data hold fewer than 250,000 distinct CDR3 sequences, with more than 40% observed a single time. The CDR3 runs 15 residues. V lost 1 base and J lost 1, with 7 bases in between. CDR1 is MNHEY and CDR2 is SVGAGI in the germline V gene. Patients included in sequencing had previously demonstrated CD8+CD57+ cell expansion by flow cytometry. The clonotype was recovered from a human donor with aplastic anemia. J is TRBJ2-2 and V is TRBV6-5; no definite D call. Sequencing was performed on sorted CD4+, CD8+, or CD8+CD57+ T cells (not recorded which) from PBMCs. For the CDR3, the DNA is TGTGCCAGCAGTTACTTATCGGGGAACACCGGGGAGCTGTTTTTT. This translates into CASSYLSGNTGELFF.